The TCR beta chain under discussion was sequenced for a study of long-term antiretroviral therapy in people with HIV. CDR3 length: 17 amino acids. CDR1 is ENHRY and CDR2 is SYGVKD in the germline V gene. V shed 1 base and J shed 0 bases, with 13 bases lying between them. At least one PBMC sample before ART and at least two after were required. The assay, immunoSEQ v3.0, was run at survey level. The table came from immunoSEQ multiplex PCR; TCRdb's copy has only in-frame clones and leaves some out. The table includes 30,000 to 35,000 clones, 80% to 90% detected once. Details on this clone: Its antigen remains unidentified.

Whole-study results and caveats: Diversity increased after ART yet remained lower than in transplant donor controls. Across all time points, the repertoire was dominated by clones that expanded before ART.

The J gene is TRBJ2-1, the V gene TRBV10-3; D is possibly TRBD1 (5 bases). The sequence was collected from a man aged 18-30 years with HIV. Sequenced material: unsorted PBMCs, taken 0.8 years before starting antiretroviral therapy. The CDR3, as DNA: TGTGCCATCAGTGAGTTAAAAAGGGGAAGCTCCTACAATGAGCAGTTCTTC. Translated: CAISELKRGSSYNEQFF.